The next 18 T cell receptor beta chains were all read from a single sample in a study of T cell changes during pregnancy in multiple sclerosis. Sequencing was performed with immunoSEQ multiplex PCR; in TCRdb, only in-frame clones are kept and a portion is missing. Of about 52,000 clones listed, more than 80% were seen once; the top ten hold approximately 0.4%. Specimen: CD4+ T cells from peripheral blood mononuclear cells, collected before pregnancy. The source of these receptors is a female donor with multiple sclerosis, enrolled in a pregnancy study.

The sample holds one count of this clone. This rearrangement joins TRBV6-6 to TRBJ1-1, with a tentative D call TRBD1 (6 bases). The CDR3 extends over 15 amino acids. Germline values: CDR1 MNHNY, CDR2 SVGAGI (reference sequence). V was trimmed by 5 bases and J by 1 base, leaving 14 bases between them. The CDR3 DNA reads as TGTGCCAGCAGTGTCGTGGGGGGGCGGAACACTGAAGCTTTCTTT. This encodes CASSVVGGRNTEAFF.

This rearrangement joins TRBV5-1 to TRBJ2-3, with 7 bases identical to TRBD1. This CDR3 contains 16 residues. Trimming cost V 4 bases and J 3 bases; bases outside gene matches: 11. CDR1 and CDR2 from the germline V gene are SGHRS and YFSETQ. CDR3 loop: CASSPVQGLPTDTQYF. The CDR3 DNA reads TGCGCCAGCAGCCCGGTACAGGGGTTGCCTACAGATACGCAGTATTTT.

The gene calls are TRBV29-1 and TRBJ1-2; D is undetermined. The CDR3 is 11 amino acids. Germline values: CDR1 SQVTM, CDR2 ANQGSEA. Trimming cost V 7 bases and J 5 bases, with 11 bases left between them. For the CDR3, the DNA is TGCAGCGCTACAGACCTATATGGCTACACCTTC. Its translation: CSATDLYGYTF.

J is TRBJ1-1 and V is TRBV7-9; D ambiguous. The V end lost 5 bases, the J end lost 4 bases, and 20 bases lay between the germline ends. The CDR3 runs 16 residues. The germline gives CDR1 SEHNR, CDR2 FQNEAQ (reference sequence). The CDR3 DNA reads as TGTGCCAGCAGCCCCGGGATACTAAGAGAGAGCACTGAAGCTTTCTTT. Amino acids: CASSPGILRESTEAFF.

V gene TRBV6-6 combines with J gene TRBJ2-7, with a tentative D call TRBD1 (5 bases). CDR3 size: 13 residues. Trimming removed 3 bases at V and 6 bases at J, with 12 bases between. The germline V gene has CDR1 MNHNY and CDR2 SVGAGI (reference sequence). The CDR3 bases are TGTGCCAGCAGTTATCAGGGCGGCGGCGAGCAGTACTTC. It translates to CASSYQGGGEQYF.

The J gene is TRBJ1-1, the V gene TRBV28; D not resolved. Trimming pared 5 bases from V and 1 base from J, leaving 11 bases between. The CDR3 length is 14 residues. CDR1 and CDR2 (germline): MDHEN, SYDVKM. The CDR3 is CASSPPVSNTEAFF. The CDR3 DNA reads TGTGCCAGCAGTCCCCCCGTTTCGAACACTGAAGCTTTCTTT.

V is TRBV30 and J is TRBJ1-5; TRBD1 matches at 10 bases. V dropped 1 base and J dropped 10; count of bases not matched to a gene: 13. Per germline, CDR1 GTSNPN and CDR2 SVGIG (reference sequence). The CDR3 runs 16 residues. DNA of the CDR3: TGTGCCTGGAGTGGTTCTTGGGGACAGGGGAACGGACCCCAGCATTTT. This gives the protein CAWSGSWGQGNGPQHF.

The chain is built from TRBV28 and TRBJ2-7; D unresolved. The V end was cut by 7 bases, the J end by 2 bases, with 9 bases between. The germline CDR1 and CDR2 sequences are MDHEN and SYDVKM. The CDR3 loop spans 12 amino acids. The CDR3 nucleotides are TGTGCCAGCACCGAATCGGCCTACGAGCAGTACTTC. It translates to CASTESAYEQYF. Using reference TRBV28 and TRBJ2-7 for the parts outside the CDR3, the full variable domain is DVKVTQSSRYLVKRTGEKVFLECVQDMDHENMFWYRQDPGLGLRLIYFSYDVKMKEKGDIPEGYSVSREKKERFSLILESASTNQTSMYLCASTESAYEQYFGPGTRLTVT.

This chain joins TRBV5-1 and TRBJ2-3; 8 positions match TRBD2. The CDR3 loop spans 14 amino acids. J gave up 3 bases and V 3 bases, and 3 bases lay outside the gene matches. Germline CDR1 reads SGHRS; CDR2 reads YFSETQ. For the CDR3, the DNA is TGCGCCAGCAGCTCGGGACTAGTTACAGATACGCAGTATTTT. It codes for CASSSGLVTDTQYF.

A word on this clone: Other DNA sequences in the sample encode the same CDR3. The J gene is TRBJ1-1, the V gene TRBV5-1; possible D gene TRBD1, 5 bases. CDR1 is SGHRS, CDR2 YFSETQ, per germline. Trimming took off 2 bases at V and 1 base at J, with 6 bases between the two ends. This CDR3 contains 13 residues. In DNA, the CDR3 is TGCGCCAGCAGCTTTCAGGGGAACACTGAAGCTTTCTTT. Its translation is CASSFQGNTEAFF. Full variable domain (missing parts from reference TRBV5-1 and TRBJ1-1): KAGVTQTPRYLIKTRGQQVTLSCSPISGHRSVSWYQQTPGQGLQFLFEYFSETQRNKGNFPGRFSGRQFSNSRSEMNVSTLELGDSALYLCASSFQGNTEAFFGQGTRLTVV.

The chain uses TRBV18 and TRBJ2-7; 10 bases are shared with TRBD2. This CDR3 is 16 amino acids long. Germline assignment: CDR1 KGHSH and CDR2 LQKENI. After removal of 2 bases from V and 1 base from J, the junction contained 5 bases not matched to a gene. The CDR3 spells CASSPWLAGESYEQYF. The CDR3 DNA sequence: TGTGCCAGCTCACCATGGCTAGCGGGAGAATCCTACGAGCAGTACTTC.

V is TRBV5-6 and J is TRBJ1-5; D possibly corresponds to TRBD1 (5 bases). Germline lookup yields CDR1 SGHDT and CDR2 YYEEEE. The length of the CDR3 is 16 residues. V lost 2 bases, J lost 0 bases, and 12 bases lay in between. CDR3 sequence reads: CASSLWGGNSNQPQHF. CDR3 bases: TGTGCCAGCAGCTTATGGGGGGGGAATAGCAATCAGCCCCAGCATTTT.

The chain combines TRBV18 with TRBJ2-6, with no clear D. This CDR3 contains 16 residues. V was cut by 6 bases and J by 0 bases, with 12 bases left in between. Germline-derived CDR1 and CDR2 are KGHSH and LQKENI. The CDR3 DNA follows: TGTGCCAGCTCCCCCCCAGTAAACTCTGGGGCCAACGTCCTGACTTTC. It translates to CASSPPVNSGANVLTF. Complete variable domain (other parts from reference TRBV18 and TRBJ2-6): NAGVMQNPRHLVRRRGQEARLRCSPMKGHSHVYWYRQLPEEGLKFMVYLQKENIIDESGMPKERFSAEFPKEGPSILRIQQVVRGDSAAYFCASSPPVNSGANVLTFGAGSRLTVL.

The chain combines TRBV15 with TRBJ1-1, with D perhaps matching TRBD1 (5 bases). Germline V gives CDR1 LNHNV, CDR2 YYDKDF (reference sequence). Trimming took 0 bases from V and 5 from J, leaving 10 bases between them. The CDR3 spans 14 residues. The CDR3 loop is CATSRDRRGTEAFF. The DNA of the CDR3 is TGTGCCACCAGCAGAGATAGGAGGGGAACTGAAGCTTTCTTT.

This chain links TRBV6-5 with TRBJ1-1, with D possibly TRBD1 on 5 matching bases. Between the trimmed V and J ends, which lost 4 bases and 7 bases, there was a span of 10 bases. The CDR3 covers 12 residues. Germline values: CDR1 MNHEY, CDR2 SVGAGI. CDR3 protein: CASSSWGGEAFF. The CDR3 DNA reads TGTGCCAGCAGTTCCTGGGGGGGTGAAGCTTTCTTT.

This clone was counted once. CDR3 sequence: CASSREGGPDTQYF. CDR3 sequence (DNA): TGTGCCAGCTCTCGAGAGGGAGGGCCAGATACGCAGTATTTT. The chain uses TRBV18 and TRBJ2-3, with 7 positions matching TRBD2. Germline lookup yields CDR1 KGHSH and CDR2 LQKENI. This CDR3 has 14 residues. The V segment lost 6 bases and the J segment 4 bases; nucleotides outside the gene matches: 7.

J is TRBJ1-2 and V is TRBV4-1, with TRBD1 as a possible D gene (5 bases). The CDR3 extends over 13 amino acids. Looked up from germline, CDR1 is MGHRA and CDR2 is YSYEKL. Between the trimmed V and J ends, which lost 1 base and 4 bases, there was a span of 7 bases. CDR3: CASSQGQSYGYTF. CDR3 nucleotides: TGCGCCAGCAGCCAAGGACAGAGCTATGGCTACACCTTC.

The genes are TRBV10-3 and TRBJ2-1; the match to TRBD2 covers 13 bases. CDR1 and CDR2 (germline): ENHRY, SYGVKD. The CDR3 contains 15 residues. Unmatched junction bases numbered 4, after V lost 8 bases and J lost 3 bases. The CDR3 DNA reads TGTGCCATCCGGACTAGCGGGAGCCTCTACAATGAGCAGTTCTTC. Translated: CAIRTSGSLYNEQFF.